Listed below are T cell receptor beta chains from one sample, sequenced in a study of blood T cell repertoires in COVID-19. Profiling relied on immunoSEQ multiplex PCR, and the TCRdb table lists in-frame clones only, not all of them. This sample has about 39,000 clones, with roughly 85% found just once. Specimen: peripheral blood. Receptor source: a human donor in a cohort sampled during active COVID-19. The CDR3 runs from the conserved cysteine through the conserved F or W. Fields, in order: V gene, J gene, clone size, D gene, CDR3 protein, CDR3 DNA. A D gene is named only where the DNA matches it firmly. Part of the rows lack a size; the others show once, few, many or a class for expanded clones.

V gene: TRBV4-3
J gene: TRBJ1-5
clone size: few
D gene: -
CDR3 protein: CASSQTSGVQPQHF
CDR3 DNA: TGCGCCAGCAGCCAGACATCAGGGGTTCAGCCCCAGCATTTT

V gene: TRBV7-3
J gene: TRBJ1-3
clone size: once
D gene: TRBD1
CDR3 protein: CASSTGAGNTIYF
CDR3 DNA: TGTGCCAGCAGTACAGGGGCTGGAAACACCATATATTTT

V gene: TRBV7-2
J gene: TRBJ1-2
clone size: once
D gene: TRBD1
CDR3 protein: CASSTGDRGLSGYTF
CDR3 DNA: TGTGCCAGCAGCACGGGAGACAGGGGGCTTAGTGGCTACACCTTC

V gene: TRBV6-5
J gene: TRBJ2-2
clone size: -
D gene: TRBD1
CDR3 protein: CASKGATGELFF
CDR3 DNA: TGTGCCAGCAAGGGGGCAACCGGGGAGCTGTTTTTT

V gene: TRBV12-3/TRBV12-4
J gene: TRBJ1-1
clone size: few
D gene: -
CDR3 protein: CASSPSNTEAFF
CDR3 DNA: TGTGCCAGCAGTCCCTCCAACACTGAAGCTTTCTTT

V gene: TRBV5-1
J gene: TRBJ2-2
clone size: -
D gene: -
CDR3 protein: CASSPAAGPGELFF
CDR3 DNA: TGCGCCAGCAGCCCCGCAGCAGGGCCCGGGGAGCTGTTTTTT

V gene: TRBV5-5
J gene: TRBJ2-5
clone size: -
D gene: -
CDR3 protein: CASSSQGGRETQYF
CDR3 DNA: TGTGCCAGCAGCTCTCAGGGGGGTAGAGAGACCCAGTACTTC

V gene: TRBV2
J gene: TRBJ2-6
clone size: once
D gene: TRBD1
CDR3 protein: CASSSDRVVAGANVLTF
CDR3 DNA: TGTGCCAGCAGTAGCGACAGGGTGGTTGCTGGGGCCAACGTCCTGACTTTC

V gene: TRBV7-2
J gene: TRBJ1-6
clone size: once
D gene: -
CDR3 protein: CASSPQQGNNSPLHF
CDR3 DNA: TGTGCCAGCAGCCCGCAACAGGGTAATAATTCACCCCTCCACTTT

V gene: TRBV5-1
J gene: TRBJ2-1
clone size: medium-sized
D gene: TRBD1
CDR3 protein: CASRAGTGNNEQFF
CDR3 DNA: TGCGCCAGCAGGGCCGGGACAGGCAACAATGAGCAGTTCTTC

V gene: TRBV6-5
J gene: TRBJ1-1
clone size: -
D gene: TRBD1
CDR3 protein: CASSRTDRANTEAFF
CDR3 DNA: TGTGCCAGCAGCCGAACCGACAGGGCCAACACTGAAGCTTTCTTT

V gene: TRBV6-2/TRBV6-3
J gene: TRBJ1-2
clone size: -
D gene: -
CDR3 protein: CASSSTFYGYTF
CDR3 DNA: TGTGCCAGCAGTTCGACTTTCTATGGCTACACCTTC

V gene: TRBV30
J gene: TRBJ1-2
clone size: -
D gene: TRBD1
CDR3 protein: CAWSFGQGGHGYTF
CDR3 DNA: TGTGCCTGGAGCTTCGGACAGGGGGGACATGGCTACACCTTC

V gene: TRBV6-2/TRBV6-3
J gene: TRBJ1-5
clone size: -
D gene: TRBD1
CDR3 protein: CASSSRQGGVQPQHF
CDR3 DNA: TGTGCCAGCAGTTCCCGACAGGGAGGTGTACAGCCCCAGCATTTT

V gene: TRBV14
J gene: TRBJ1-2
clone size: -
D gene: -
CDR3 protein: CASSREMNYGYTF
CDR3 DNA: TGTGCCAGCAGCCGCGAGATGAACTATGGCTACACCTTC

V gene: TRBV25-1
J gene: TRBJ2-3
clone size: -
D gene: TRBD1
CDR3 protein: CASSDPPWTGGTNTQYF
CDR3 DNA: TGTGCCAGCAGTGATCCTCCCTGGACAGGGGGCACAAATACGCAGTATTTT

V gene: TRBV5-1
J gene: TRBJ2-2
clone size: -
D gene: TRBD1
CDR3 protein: CASSSGTAATGELFF
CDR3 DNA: TGCGCCAGCAGCTCCGGGACAGCAGCCACCGGGGAGCTGTTTTTT

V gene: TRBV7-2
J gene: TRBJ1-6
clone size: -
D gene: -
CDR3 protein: CASSLAFAGRNSPLHF
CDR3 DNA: TGTGCCAGCAGCTTAGCTTTCGCAGGGAGGAATTCACCCCTCCACTTT

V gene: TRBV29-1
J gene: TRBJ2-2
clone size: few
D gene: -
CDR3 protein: CSVKGGETGFGGELFF
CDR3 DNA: TGCAGCGTTAAGGGCGGGGAGACAGGGTTCGGCGGGGAGCTGTTTTTT

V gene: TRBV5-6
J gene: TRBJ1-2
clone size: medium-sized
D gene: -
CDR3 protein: CASSPGESYGYTF
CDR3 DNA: TGTGCCAGCAGCCCAGGGGAGAGCTATGGCTACACCTTC

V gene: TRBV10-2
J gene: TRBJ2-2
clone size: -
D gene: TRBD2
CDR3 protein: CASSSGSPGELFF
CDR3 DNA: TGCGCCAGCTCTAGCGGGAGTCCCGGGGAGCTGTTTTTT

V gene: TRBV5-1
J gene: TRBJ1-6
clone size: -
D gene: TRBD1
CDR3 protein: CASSGIQGANSPLHF
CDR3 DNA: TGCGCCAGCAGCGGAATACAGGGGGCGAATTCACCCCTCCACTTT